The clone carrying this T cell receptor (beta chain) was recorded once. Antigen specificity is unknown. Some clones are missing from TCRdb's copy, which holds only in-frame ones; the method was immunoSEQ multiplex PCR. Here the sample spans 150,000 to 200,000 clones, around nine tenths being singletons. This sample is part of a study of T cell responses to AZD1222 COVID-19 vaccine. The study, taken as a whole, reports: Mostly white British, mostly female donors; authors suggested clonal diversity may be underestimated. Per reports, nearly half of all spike-specific TCRs target regions that are unmutated in variants.

CDR3 length: 14 amino acids. Germline V gene data show CDR1 as LNHDA and CDR2 as SQIVND (reference sequence). Unmatched junction bases numbered 2, after V lost 1 base and J lost 3 bases. This clonotype was obtained from an adult in good health. The chain combines TRBV19 with TRBJ1-2; 7 bases are a match to TRBD1. Sample: peripheral blood, taken on day 0 of AZD1222 vaccination. This CDR3 is CASSIGGGDYGYTF. CDR3 nucleotide sequence: TGTGCCAGTAGTATAGGAGGGGGCGACTATGGCTACACCTTC. Complete variable domain (other parts from reference TRBV19 and TRBJ1-2): DGGITQSPKYLFRKEGQNVTLSCEQNLNHDAMYWYRQDPGQGLRLIYYSQIVNDFQKGDIAEGYSVSREKKESFPLTVTSAQKNPTAFYLCASSIGGGDYGYTFGSGTRLTVV.